A selection of T cell receptor beta chains follows, all from one sample in a study of blood T cell repertoires in COVID-19. Sequencing used immunoSEQ multiplex PCR; TCRdb keeps in-frame clones, though not all of them. The sample yields 200,000 to 300,000 clones, roughly 85% seen once. The sequencing sample was made of PBMCs or T cells enriched from blood (not recorded which). All receptors come from a woman aged 50 to 65 with acute COVID-19. CDR3s include the opening cysteine and the closing phenylalanine or tryptophan. D genes are given only for firm matches. Where a row states a size, it is once, few, many or the class of an expanded clone; other rows omit it.

>TRBJ1-4|NA|TRBD1|TRBV29-1
TGCAGCGCTACGACAGGGGCTTCGGAAAAACTGTTTTTT
CSATTGASEKLFF
>TRBJ1-5|NA|NA|TRBV3-1/TRBV3-2
TGTGCCAGCAGCCAAGACCGAGGGAAAAATGGGCCCCAGCATTTT
CASSQDRGKNGPQHF
>TRBJ1-5|NA|TRBD1|TRBV11-2
TGTGCCAGCAGCTCCGGGACAGGAAGCAATCAGCCCCAGCATTTT
CASSSGTGSNQPQHF
>TRBJ1-1|few|NA|TRBV14
TGTGCCAGCAGGGAGGGGCGAGGGACTGAAGCTTTCTTT
CASREGRGTEAFF
>TRBJ2-2|few|NA|TRBV5-1
TGCGCCAGCAGCTCTCAGACTAACACCGGGGAGCTGTTTTTT
CASSSQTNTGELFF
>TRBJ1-1|once|NA|TRBV10-3
TGTGCCATCAGTGACGCCGGACAGTTGAACACTGAAGCTTTCTTT
CAISDAGQLNTEAFF
>TRBJ1-2|NA|NA|TRBV4-3
TGCGCCAGCAGCCCAGGGTGGAGCTATGGCTACACCTTC
CASSPGWSYGYTF
>TRBJ1-3|NA|TRBD1|TRBV7-2
TGTGCCAGCAGCCCAGGGACAGCTGGAAACACCATATATTTT
CASSPGTAGNTIYF
>TRBJ1-5|few|NA|TRBV12-3/TRBV12-4
TGTGCCAGCAAGAAAGCGGATCAGCCCCAGCATTTT
CASKKADQPQHF
>TRBJ1-2|NA|TRBD1|TRBV6-2/TRBV6-3
TGTGCCAGCAGCTCCACAGGGGCAAATGGCTACACCTTC
CASSSTGANGYTF
>TRBJ1-6|once|TRBD1|TRBV13
TGTGCCAGCAGCTTAACGACAGGGGAGAAGAATTCACCCCTCCACTTT
CASSLTTGEKNSPLHF
>TRBJ1-1|NA|NA|TRBV6-5
TGTGCCAGCAGTTACAACAGGGAGAACACTGAAGCTTTCTTT
CASSYNRENTEAFF
>TRBJ2-2|few|TRBD1|TRBV19
TGTGCCAGTAAAGGGGGACAGGGGAACACCGGGGAGCTGTTTTTT
CASKGGQGNTGELFF
>TRBJ1-2|NA|TRBD1|TRBV5-1
TGCGCCAGCAGCAAAGACGGACAGGGGGCGCCTAACTATGGCTACACCTTC
CASSKDGQGAPNYGYTF
>TRBJ1-1|many|NA|TRBV11-3
TGTGCCAGCAGCTCCGGGGTTACTGAAGCTTTCTTT
CASSSGVTEAFF
>TRBJ2-7|NA|TRBD2|TRBV19
TGTGCCAGTAGTACTAGCGGGGGCCTCTCCTACGAGCAGTACTTC
CASSTSGGLSYEQYF
>TRBJ2-4|NA|NA|TRBV2
TGTGCCAGCAGTGAAGCGCTTCGGACTTTAGGGTTAGCCATTCAGTACTTC
CASSEALRTLGLAIQYF
>TRBJ2-7|NA|NA|TRBV30
TGTGCCTGGACAGGGGAACCCTACGAGCAGTACTTC
CAWTGEPYEQYF
>TRBJ1-2|NA|TRBD1|TRBV2
TGTGCCAGCGGGGACAGTCTCTCTAACTATGGCTACACCTTC
CASGDSLSNYGYTF
>TRBJ1-2|NA|TRBD1|TRBV5-1
TGCGCCAGCAGCTTGGAAGGGGGCGGGTGGTATGGCTACACCTTC
CASSLEGGGWYGYTF
>TRBJ1-4|NA|NA|TRBV12-3/TRBV12-4
TGTGCCAGCAGTTTGCGGGGTAATGAAAAACTGTTTTTT
CASSLRGNEKLFF
>TRBJ2-3|NA|NA|TRBV7-2
TGTGCCAGCAGCCCTCCCTCTAGTTACCACACAGATACGCAGTATTTT
CASSPPSSYHTDTQYF
>TRBJ1-1|NA|NA|TRBV18
TGTGCCAGCTCACCCAGACTCACTGAAGCTTTCTTT
CASSPRLTEAFF
>TRBJ2-7|NA|NA|TRBV9
TGTGCCAGCAGCGTAGGCGAATTCTCCTACGAGCAGTACTTC
CASSVGEFSYEQYF
>TRBJ1-6|NA|TRBD1|TRBV5-4
TGTGCCAGCAGCACTGGACAGGGGGGACTGGCACCCCTCCACTTT
CASSTGQGGLAPLHF
>TRBJ1-2|NA|TRBD1|TRBV7-9
TGTGCCAGCAGCGACCCCCGGGACAGGGAAGTGGGCTTCTATGGCTACACCTTC
CASSDPRDREVGFYGYTF
>TRBJ1-1|NA|TRBD1|TRBV7-9
TGTGCCAGCAGCCAGGGGGGCACTGAAGCTTTCTTT
CASSQGGTEAFF
>TRBJ2-7|NA|TRBD1|TRBV25-1
TGTGCCACCACCCTAGGACAGGGGGGCGAGCAGTACTTC
CATTLGQGGEQYF